Each of the 5 T cell receptor beta chains below was sequenced from the same sample in a study of T cells in Graves' hyperthyroidism and ophthalmopathy. Amplified TCR beta CDR3 regions derived from RNA transcripts. Initially, a first-round RT-PCR of the TCR CDR3 employed the HTBI primer set. In TCRdb, the multiplex PCR reads were re-called with MiXCR into one record per CDR3 protein. The table shows 550,000 to 700,000 distinct CDR3 sequences, with about 15% occurring only once. Sample: blood. The receptors were sampled from a woman aged 40 to 49 with Graves' ophthalmopathy.

This clonotype was seen many times. This rearrangement joins TRBV27 to TRBJ1-1; D might be TRBD1 (5 bases). Trimming took 3 bases from V and 1 from J, leaving 9 bases between them. The CDR3 length is 14 residues. Germline CDR1 MNHEY, CDR2 SMNVEV (reference sequence). The CDR3 region is CASSFGGENTEAFF. Written as DNA, the CDR3 is TGTGCCAGCAGTTTCGGAGGGGAGAACACTGAAGCTTTCTTT.

This clonotype was counted at least ten times. V is TRBV12-3 or TRBV12-4 and J is TRBJ1-5; 12 bases align to TRBD1. This CDR3 contains 15 residues. V was clipped by 6 bases and J by 10 bases; unmatched bases: 10. CDR3 bases: TGTGCCAGCAGAGGGGGGACAGGGGGCCGGAAACCCCAGCATTTT. Its protein product is CASRGGTGGRKPQHF.

The sample holds a few counts of this clonotype. The V and J genes are TRBV19 and TRBJ1-1; 7 bases match TRBD1. CDR1 is LNHDA and CDR2 is SQIVND in the germline V gene (reference sequence). V was pared by 5 bases and J by 3 bases, with 9 bases of the junction left unmatched. There are 15 residues in the CDR3. In DNA, the CDR3 is TGTGCCAGTAGTCCGTGTAGGGGGCAGGACACTGAAGCTTTCTTT. It specifies CASSPCRGQDTEAFF.

This clonotype came up many times. V gene TRBV6-2 or TRBV6-3 combines with J gene TRBJ1-2; a weak D match, TRBD1 (6 bases). Germline CDR1 is MNHEY and CDR2 is SVGEGT. The CDR3 consists of 14 residues. V was shortened by 2 bases and J by 8 bases, with 15 bases between the two germline ends. As DNA, the CDR3 is TGTGCCAGCAGTTACGGGACAAGACTGCTAGGCTACACCTTC. Its protein is CASSYGTRLLGYTF.

Ten or more counts support this clonotype. The gene calls are TRBV27 and TRBJ1-1, with D maybe TRBD1 (6 bases). V lost 10 bases and J 4 bases, leaving 22 bases between the germline ends. Germline values: CDR1 MNHEY, CDR2 SMNVEV (reference sequence). This CDR3 comprises 15 residues. CDR3 amino acids: CATIPATGTLTEAFF. The DNA of the CDR3 is TGTGCCACTATCCCAGCTACAGGGACTCTCACTGAAGCTTTCTTT.